This T cell receptor (beta chain) was observed in a study of shared clonotypes between healthy human individuals. Study-level results: Large sequencing depth failed to make sorted-subset sequencing complete, rarefaction showed. The represented genetic and exposure-history diversity was limited by the small number of donors.

With respect to this clone: Antigen specificity is unknown.

J gave up 3 bases and V 4 bases, and 4 bases lay outside the gene matches. CDR3 size: 15 residues. Germline assignment: CDR1 SGHNT and CDR2 YYREEE (reference sequence). Several immunoSEQ 96-well plates shared each subset's DNA, each plate a replicate. Using immunoSEQ multiplex PCR, the repertoire was profiled, and TCRdb retains in-frame clones only, with some absent. The top ten hold roughly 0.13% of the sample, which has some 2,400,000 clones, around 95% seen once. The rearrangement joins TRBV5-4 to TRBJ1-4; TRBD1 matches at 9 bases. Material for sequencing was naive CD4+ T cells sorted from blood. Described subset: CD45RA+ positively selected. The sequence was obtained from a man aged 18-30 years in good health. CDR3 sequence (DNA): TGTGCCAGCAGCCGGCGGGACAGGGCTAATGAAAAACTGTTTTTT. Protein: CASSRRDRANEKLFF.